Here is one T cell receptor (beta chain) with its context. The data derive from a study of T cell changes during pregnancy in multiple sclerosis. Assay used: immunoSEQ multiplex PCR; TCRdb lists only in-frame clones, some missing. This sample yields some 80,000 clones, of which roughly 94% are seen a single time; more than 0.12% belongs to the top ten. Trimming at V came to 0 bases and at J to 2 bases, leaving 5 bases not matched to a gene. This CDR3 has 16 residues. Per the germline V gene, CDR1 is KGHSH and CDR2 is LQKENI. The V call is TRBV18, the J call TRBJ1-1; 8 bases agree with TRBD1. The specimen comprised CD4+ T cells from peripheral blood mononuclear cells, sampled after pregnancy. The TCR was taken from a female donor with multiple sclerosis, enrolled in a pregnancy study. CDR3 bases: TGTGCCAGCTCACCACCGACAGGGGTAAAAAACACTGAAGCTTTCTTT. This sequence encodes CASSPPTGVKNTEAFF.